The 4 T cell receptor beta chains given below trace back to one sample, sequenced in a study of cytomegalovirus exposure and HLA in healthy donors (dated by TCRdb to 2016 to 2017). Library generation was performed with the immunoSEQ multiplex PCR assay. The multiplex PCR relied on a mix of 60 forward primers for TCR Vbeta segments and 13 reverse primers for TCR Jbeta segments. TCRdb mirrors the immuneACCESS table, restricted to in-frame sequences. Some clones are absent from its copies; in checked studies, under half trace to an unresolved V gene, and the reason for the others is unknown. Across this sample there are about 130,000 clones, with around 78% seen only once. The ten largest account for 1.9% of the sample. Sequenced: PBMCs. These receptors were taken from a man aged 50 or older in good health and CMV-seronegative.

The rearrangement joins TRBV7-6 to TRBJ1-6; D perhaps matches TRBD1 (6 bases). CDR3 length equals 17 residues. The V end lost 5 bases, the J end lost 8 bases, and 22 bases lay between the germline ends. Germline V CDR1 and CDR2: SGHVS, FNYEAQ. CDR3 DNA: TGTGCCAGCAGCCACCTGGGCAGGGGCGTTAATGATTCACCCCTCCACTTT. This gives the protein CASSHLGRGVNDSPLHF.

This clone was counted between two and nine times. The chain combines TRBV5-8 with TRBJ2-5, with 10 bases fitting TRBD1. V lost 5 bases, J lost 3 bases, and 7 bases stayed unmatched. CDR1 and CDR2 (germline): SGHTS, YDEGEE. The CDR3 length is 15 residues. The CDR3 bases are TGTGCCAGCAGAGAAGGACAGGGGGATAAAGAGACCCAGTACTTC. Its translation is CASREGQGDKETQYF.

This chain connects TRBV6-5 to TRBJ1-2; D is unclear. The length of the CDR3 is 15 residues. The V end was cut by 6 bases, the J end by 4 bases, with 18 bases between. CDR1 and CDR2 from the germline V gene are MNHEY and SVGAGI. The CDR3 nucleotides read TGTGCCAGCAGGTATTTGGGCCACCTCTCCTATGGCTACACCTTC. Translated: CASRYLGHLSYGYTF.

This clone has just one count. The chain joins TRBV7-9 to TRBJ2-5; 7 bases are shared with TRBD2. V dropped 2 bases and J dropped 4; count of bases not matched to a gene: 7. The CDR3 covers 15 residues. Germline CDR1 reads SEHNR; CDR2 reads FQNEAQ (reference sequence). CDR3 protein: CASSLTWTSGETQYF. The CDR3 DNA follows: TGTGCCAGCAGCTTAACGTGGACTAGTGGAGAGACCCAGTACTTC.